This is a list of T cell receptor beta chains from one sample in a study of human CD8 memory T cell subsets. TCRdb re-analyzed the 5' RACE reads; it lists each CDR3 protein once, without DNA. The table for this sample gives fewer than 6,500 distinct CDR3 sequences. Material: CD8+ T cells from PBMCs. The receptors stem from a human donor in good health. CDR3s include the opening cysteine and the closing phenylalanine or tryptophan.

>TRBJ2-1|15|TRBV5-1
CASSLGVSLYNEQFF
>TRBJ1-2|14|TRBV29-1
CSVSGATTNYGYTF
>TRBJ2-2|16|TRBV28
CASSFLGRGNTGELFF
>TRBJ2-7|14|TRBV20-1
CSAPQLGPNPEQYF
>TRBJ2-3|15|TRBV7-9
CASRRGLAVTDTQYF
>TRBJ2-7|12|TRBV20-1
CSALGQGYEQYF
>TRBJ2-1|12|TRBV18
CASSPGSPEQFF
>TRBJ1-4|14|TRBV15
CATSNRRGNEKLFF
>TRBJ1-5|16|TRBV7-2
CASTSGGEAYNQPQHF
>TRBJ2-1|16|TRBV7-8
CASSPGTSGRVYEQFF
>TRBJ1-2|14|TRBV6-5
CASSRQGGSNGYTF